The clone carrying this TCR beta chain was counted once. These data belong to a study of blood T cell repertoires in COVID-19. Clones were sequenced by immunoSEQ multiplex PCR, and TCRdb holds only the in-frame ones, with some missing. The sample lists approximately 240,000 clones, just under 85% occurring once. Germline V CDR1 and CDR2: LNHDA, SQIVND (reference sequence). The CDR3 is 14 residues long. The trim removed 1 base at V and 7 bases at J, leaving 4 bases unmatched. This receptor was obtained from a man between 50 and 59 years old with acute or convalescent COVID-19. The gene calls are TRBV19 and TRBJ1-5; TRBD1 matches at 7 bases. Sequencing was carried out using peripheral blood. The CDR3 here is CASSIGGGRQPQHF. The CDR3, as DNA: TGTGCCAGTAGTATAGGAGGGGGCCGGCAGCCCCAGCATTTT.